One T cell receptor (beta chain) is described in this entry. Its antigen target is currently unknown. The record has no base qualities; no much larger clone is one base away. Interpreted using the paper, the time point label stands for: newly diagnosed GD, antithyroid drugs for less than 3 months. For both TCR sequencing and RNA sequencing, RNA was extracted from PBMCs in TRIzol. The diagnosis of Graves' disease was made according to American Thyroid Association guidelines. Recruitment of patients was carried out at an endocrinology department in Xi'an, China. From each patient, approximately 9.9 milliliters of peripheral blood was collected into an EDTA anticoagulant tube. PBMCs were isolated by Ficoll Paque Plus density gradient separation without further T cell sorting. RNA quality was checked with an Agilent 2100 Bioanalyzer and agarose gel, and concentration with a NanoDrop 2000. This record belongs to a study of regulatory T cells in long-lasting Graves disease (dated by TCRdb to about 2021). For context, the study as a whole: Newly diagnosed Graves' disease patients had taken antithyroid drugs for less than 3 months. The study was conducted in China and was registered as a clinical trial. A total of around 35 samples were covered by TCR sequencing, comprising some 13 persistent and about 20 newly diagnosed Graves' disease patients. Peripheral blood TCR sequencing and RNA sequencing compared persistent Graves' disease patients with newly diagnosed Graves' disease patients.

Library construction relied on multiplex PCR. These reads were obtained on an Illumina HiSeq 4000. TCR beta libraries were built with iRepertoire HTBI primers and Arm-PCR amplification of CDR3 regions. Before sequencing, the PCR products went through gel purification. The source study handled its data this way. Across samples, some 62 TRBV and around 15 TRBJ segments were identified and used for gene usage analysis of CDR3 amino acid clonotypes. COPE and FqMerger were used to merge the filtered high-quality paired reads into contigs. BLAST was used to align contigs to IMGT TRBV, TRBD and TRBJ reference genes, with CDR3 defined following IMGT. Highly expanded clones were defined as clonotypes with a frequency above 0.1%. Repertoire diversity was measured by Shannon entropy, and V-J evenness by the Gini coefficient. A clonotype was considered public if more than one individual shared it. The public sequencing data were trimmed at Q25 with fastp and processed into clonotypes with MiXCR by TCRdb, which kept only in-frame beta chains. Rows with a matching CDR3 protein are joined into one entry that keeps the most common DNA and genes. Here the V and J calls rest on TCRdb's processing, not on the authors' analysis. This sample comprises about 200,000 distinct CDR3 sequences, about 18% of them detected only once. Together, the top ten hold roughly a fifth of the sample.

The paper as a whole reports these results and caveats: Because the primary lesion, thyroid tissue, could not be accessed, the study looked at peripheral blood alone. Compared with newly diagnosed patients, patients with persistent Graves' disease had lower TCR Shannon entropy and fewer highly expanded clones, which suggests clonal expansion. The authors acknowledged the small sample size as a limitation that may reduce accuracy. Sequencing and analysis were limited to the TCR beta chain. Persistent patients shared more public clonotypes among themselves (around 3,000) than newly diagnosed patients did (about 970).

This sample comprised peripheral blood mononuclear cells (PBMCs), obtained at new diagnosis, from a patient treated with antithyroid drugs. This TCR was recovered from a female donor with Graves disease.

The DNA sequence reads TGCAGTGCTAGAACCTTTCAGAGTTACGAGCAGTACTTC. This codes for CSARTFQSYEQYF. The receptor chain draws on TRBV20-1 and TRBJ2-7, with the D segment identity uncertain. As encoded in the germline V gene (reference sequence), CDR1 is DFQATT while CDR2 is SNEGSKA. Trimming removed 2 bases from V and 4 bases from J, leaving 12 bases between the germline ends. The CDR3 measures 13 amino acids from cysteine to phenylalanine. Only CDR3 DNA is held: 39 bases, read in frame from base 1.